The 17 T cell receptor beta chains presented below share a single source sample, sequenced in a study of OX40 agonist ivuxolimab in advanced cancers. Produced via immunoSEQ multiplex PCR; TCRdb's table is partial and in-frame only. Here the sample spans 15,000 to 20,000 clones, around nine tenths being singletons. This sample comprised CD4+ or CD8+ T cells sorted from blood, obtained in a trial of the OX40 agonist ivuxolimab. These TCRs come from an adult with an advanced solid tumor such as melanoma, head and neck, liver or kidney cancer.

The chain couples TRBV12-5 to TRBJ2-2; D perhaps matches TRBD1 (6 bases). The CDR3 covers 17 residues. V was pared by 3 bases and J by 4 bases, with 18 bases between. Germline assignment: CDR1 LGHNT and CDR2 FRNRAP. As DNA, the CDR3 is TGTGCTAGTGGTTTCGCTTCAGGGGCGCAGTCCACCGGGGAGCTGTTTTTT. Its translation: CASGFASGAQSTGELFF.

The chain combines TRBV7-7 with TRBJ2-6; the D is unclear. The CDR3 is 16 amino acids. V lost 5 bases, J lost 5 bases, and 16 bases lay in between. Germline loops: CDR1 SSHAT, CDR2 FNYEAQ (reference sequence). The CDR3 here is CASSMKPQSRANVLTF. CDR3 DNA sequence: TGTGCCAGCAGCATGAAGCCACAAAGTCGGGCCAACGTCCTGACTTTC.

This clone has just one count. The chain carries TRBV4-1 and TRBJ1-2; D not resolved. Germline-derived CDR1 and CDR2 are MGHRA and YSYEKL. This CDR3 spans 15 amino acids. V lost 4 bases, J lost 2 bases, and 14 bases lay in between. For the CDR3, the DNA is TGCGCCAGCAGCCTTACACCTAGAGCAAACTATGGCTACACCTTC. Translating it yields CASSLTPRANYGYTF.

J is TRBJ2-3 and V is TRBV10-3; 8 nucleotides line up with TRBD2. Germline loops: CDR1 ENHRY, CDR2 SYGVKD. J gave up 3 bases and V 4 bases, and 21 bases lay outside the gene matches. The CDR3 runs to 20 residues. The CDR3 DNA follows: TGTGCCATCAGTGCCGCCCGGGACACAAAGCGGGAGCGCGGTACAGATACGCAGTATTTT. Translating gives CAISAARDTKRERGTDTQYF.

This clone showed up just a few times. The V call is TRBV7-2, the J call TRBJ1-1, with D possibly matching TRBD1 (5 bases). The germline V gene encodes CDR1 SGHTA and CDR2 FQGNSA. V was shortened by 5 bases and J by 4 bases, with 11 bases between the two germline ends. The CDR3 contains 13 residues. CDR3 loop: CASSQQGSTEAFF. CDR3 sequence (DNA): TGTGCCAGCAGCCAGCAGGGAAGCACTGAAGCTTTCTTT.

The genes are TRBV28 and TRBJ2-5; D not certain. The J call is doubtful: the DNA matches TRBJ2-7 better. The germline CDR1 and CDR2 sequences are MDHEN and SYDVKM. The CDR3 covers 11 residues. CDR3 amino acids: CASSRSYEQYF. The CDR3 DNA is TGTGCCAGCAGTCGGTCCTACGAGCAGTACTTC.

The chain has TRBV20-1 and TRBJ2-5; D is unclear. Germline CDR1 reads DFQATT; CDR2 reads SNEGSKA (reference sequence). With 0 bases removed from V and 8 bases from J, the gap between germline ends came to 7 bases. The CDR3 extends over 11 amino acids. DNA of the CDR3: TGCAGTGCTAGAGATCCCCCAACCCAGTACTTC. It is translated as CSARDPPTQYF.

The chain is built from TRBV5-6 and TRBJ2-5, with D possibly TRBD2 on 5 matching bases. The end of the DNA fits TRBJ2-7 better, so the J call may be wrong. The germline CDR1 and CDR2 sequences are SGHDT and YYEEEE. The CDR3 length is 13 residues. CDR3 amino acids: CASSPGLAFEQYF. DNA for the CDR3: TGTGCCAGCAGTCCGGGTCTAGCTTTCGAGCAGTACTTC.

V gene TRBV9 combines with J gene TRBJ2-7, with 9 bases aligning to TRBD2. The CDR3 sequence is 15 residues long. Trimming cost V 0 bases and J 4 bases; bases outside gene matches: 5. The germline V gene encodes CDR1 SGDLS and CDR2 YYNGEE. This CDR3 reads CASSVGWTSAYEQYF. CDR3 sequence (DNA): TGTGCCAGCAGCGTAGGATGGACTAGCGCATACGAGCAGTACTTC.

This chain connects TRBV6-4 to TRBJ2-7; TRBD1 is a possible D gene (6 bases). V lost 4 bases and J lost 3, with 16 bases in between. This CDR3 comprises 15 residues. CDR1 and CDR2 from the germline V gene are MRHNA and SNTAGT. The CDR3 DNA reads as TGTGCCAGCAGTGGGGACCCGGACAGATACTACGAGCAGTACTTC. Protein sequence: CASSGDPDRYYEQYF.

This clone was counted once. The rearrangement uses TRBV28 and TRBJ2-1, with D possibly matching TRBD2 (6 bases). The CDR3 contains 11 residues. The germline gives CDR1 MDHEN, CDR2 SYDVKM. Trimming stripped 10 bases from V and 10 bases from J, with 14 bases between. CDR3 nucleotide sequence: TGTGCCAACGGGGACTTCCAGGAGCAGTTCTTC. Its protein is CANGDFQEQFF.

On this clone itself: At one boundary the junction diverges from the germline segment, which might be a read error. This rearrangement joins TRBV7-9 to TRBJ2-7; D is ambiguous. Per the germline V gene, CDR1 is SEHNR and CDR2 is FQNEAQ (reference sequence). This CDR3 has 12 residues. CDR3 nucleotides: TGTGCCAGCAGCCTCGATCAGCACGAGCGGTACTTC. Its protein product is CASSLDQHERYF.

The sample holds one count of this clone. The chain couples TRBV25-1 to TRBJ2-5; 11 positions agree with TRBD1. The CDR3 sequence is 14 residues long. From germline, CDR1 is MGHDK and CDR2 SYGVNS. V shed 6 bases, J shed 5 bases, and the junction held 5 bases outside the gene matches. The CDR3 nucleotides are TGTGCCAGCAGCGGACAGGGGGCAGAGGAGACCCAGTACTTC. Translated: CASSGQGAEETQYF.

The chain employs TRBV19 and TRBJ2-5; 10 nucleotides match TRBD1. The CDR3 sequence is 15 residues long. Looked up from germline, CDR1 is LNHDA and CDR2 is SQIVND (reference sequence). Trimming removed 4 bases from V and 6 bases from J; junction bases left unmatched: 8. The CDR3 sequence is CASSKGQGSTKTQYF. The CDR3 DNA reads as TGTGCCAGTAGTAAGGGACAGGGGAGTACGAAGACCCAGTACTTC.

The V gene is TRBV4-2, the J gene TRBJ2-2; D is possibly TRBD1 (5 bases). The germline V gene encodes CDR1 LGHNA and CDR2 YNFKEQ. V was clipped by 0 bases and J by 7 bases, with 6 bases between them. This CDR3 has 13 residues. This CDR3 reads CASSQERGGELFF. As DNA, the CDR3 is TGTGCCAGCAGCCAAGAAAGGGGCGGGGAGCTGTTTTTT.

The chain joins TRBV30 to TRBJ2-3, with 13 positions matching TRBD2. The CDR3 loop spans 14 amino acids. CDR1 and CDR2 (germline): GTSNPN, SVGIG (reference sequence). Losses at the gene ends were 5 bases for V and 2 bases for J; bases not matched to a gene: 1. The chain's CDR3 is CAWGLAGATDTQYF. CDR3 DNA sequence: TGTGCCTGGGGACTAGCGGGAGCCACAGATACGCAGTATTTT.

This clone was seen a handful of times. The chain recombines TRBV27 with TRBJ2-6; no definite D call. Germline lookup yields CDR1 MNHEY and CDR2 SMNVEV (reference sequence). This CDR3 spans 12 amino acids. Trimming pared 4 bases from V and 2 bases from J, leaving 0 bases between. For the CDR3, the DNA is TGTGCCAGCAGTTCTGGGGCCAACGTCCTGACTTTC. Amino acid sequence: CASSSGANVLTF. Together with reference TRBV27 and TRBJ2-6, the CDR3 gives the full variable domain: EAQVTQNPRYLITVTGKKLTVTCSQNMNHEYMSWYRQDPGLGLRQIYYSMNVEVTDKGDVPEGYKVSRKEKRNFPLILESPSPNQTSLYFCASSSGANVLTFGAGSRLTVL.